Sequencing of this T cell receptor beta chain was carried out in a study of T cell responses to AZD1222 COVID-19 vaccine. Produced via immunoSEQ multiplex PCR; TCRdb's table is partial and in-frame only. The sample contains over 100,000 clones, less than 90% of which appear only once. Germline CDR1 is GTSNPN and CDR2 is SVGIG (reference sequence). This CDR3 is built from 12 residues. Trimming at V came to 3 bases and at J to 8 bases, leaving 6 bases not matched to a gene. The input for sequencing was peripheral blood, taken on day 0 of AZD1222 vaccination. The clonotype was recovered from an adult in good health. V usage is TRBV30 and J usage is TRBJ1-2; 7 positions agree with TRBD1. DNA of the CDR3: TGTGCCTGGAGGAGGGGGCAGCGAGGCTACACCTTC. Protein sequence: CAWRRGQRGYTF.